This TCR beta chain stems from a study of blood T cell repertoires in COVID-19. The repertoire was sequenced with immunoSEQ multiplex PCR; TCRdb's copy has only in-frame clones and lacks some. The repertoire includes 300,000 to 400,000 clones, approximately 90% of them detected once, and 0.95% to 1% sits in the top ten. V lost 6 bases to trimming and J lost 6 bases; unmatched junction nucleotides: 6. The CDR3 has 14 residues. Germline lookup yields CDR1 MDHEN and CDR2 SYDVKM. Participants had their cohort set by participant-reported clinical history. The sequence was obtained from a woman aged 25 to 39 with acute COVID-19. The chain recombines TRBV28 with TRBJ1-5; 9 bases align to TRBD1. The sequencing input was PBMCs or T cells enriched from blood (not recorded which). This chain's CDR3 is CASSYRGQVQPQHF. The CDR3 nucleotides read TGTGCCAGCAGCTACAGGGGGCAAGTTCAGCCCCAGCATTTT.